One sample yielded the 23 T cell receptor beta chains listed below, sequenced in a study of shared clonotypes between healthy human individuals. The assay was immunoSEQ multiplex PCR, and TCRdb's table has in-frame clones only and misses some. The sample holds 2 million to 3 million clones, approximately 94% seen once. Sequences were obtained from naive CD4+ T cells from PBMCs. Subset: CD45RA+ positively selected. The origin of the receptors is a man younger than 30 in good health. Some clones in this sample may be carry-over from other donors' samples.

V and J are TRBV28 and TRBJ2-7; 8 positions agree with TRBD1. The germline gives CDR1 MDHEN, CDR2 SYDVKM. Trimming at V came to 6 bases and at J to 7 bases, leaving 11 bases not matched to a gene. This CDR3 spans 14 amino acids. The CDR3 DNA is TGTGCCAGCAGCAATTATAGGACAGGGAGAGAGCAGTACTTC. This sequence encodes CASSNYRTGREQYF.

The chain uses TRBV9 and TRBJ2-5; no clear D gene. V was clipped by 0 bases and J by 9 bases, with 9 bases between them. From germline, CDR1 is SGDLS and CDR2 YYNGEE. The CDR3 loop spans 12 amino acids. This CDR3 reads CASSVEGGAQYF. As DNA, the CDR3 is TGTGCCAGCAGCGTAGAGGGTGGGGCCCAGTACTTC.

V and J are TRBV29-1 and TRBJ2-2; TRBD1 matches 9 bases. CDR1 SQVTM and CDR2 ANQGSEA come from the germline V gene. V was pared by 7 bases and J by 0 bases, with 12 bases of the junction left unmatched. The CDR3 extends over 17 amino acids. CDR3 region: CSALAGTGFPNTGELFF. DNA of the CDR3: TGCAGCGCCTTGGCCGGGACAGGGTTTCCGAACACCGGGGAGCTGTTTTTT.

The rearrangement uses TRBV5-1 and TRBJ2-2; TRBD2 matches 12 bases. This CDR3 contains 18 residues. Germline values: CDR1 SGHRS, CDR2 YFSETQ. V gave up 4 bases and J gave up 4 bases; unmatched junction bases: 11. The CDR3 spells CASSIGTSGPRVTGELFF. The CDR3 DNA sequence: TGCGCCAGCAGCATCGGGACTAGCGGGCCTCGGGTCACCGGGGAGCTGTTTTTT.

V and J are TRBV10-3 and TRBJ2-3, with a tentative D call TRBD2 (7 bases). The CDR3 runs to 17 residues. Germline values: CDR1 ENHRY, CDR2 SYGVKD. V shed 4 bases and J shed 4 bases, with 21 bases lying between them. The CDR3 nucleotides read TGTGCCATCAGTGCCCCTGGTGGCGGGGGCGGGTCAGATACGCAGTATTTT. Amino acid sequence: CAISAPGGGGGSDTQYF.

CDR3: CAWSTGQGVVVEQYF. For the CDR3, the DNA is TGTGCCTGGAGTACCGGACAGGGAGTCGTAGTCGAGCAGTACTTC. The rearrangement links TRBV30 to TRBJ2-7, with 8 bases fitting TRBD1. The CDR3 extends over 15 amino acids. J gave up 6 bases and V 2 bases, and 12 bases lay outside the gene matches. The germline CDR1 and CDR2 sequences are GTSNPN and SVGIG (reference sequence).

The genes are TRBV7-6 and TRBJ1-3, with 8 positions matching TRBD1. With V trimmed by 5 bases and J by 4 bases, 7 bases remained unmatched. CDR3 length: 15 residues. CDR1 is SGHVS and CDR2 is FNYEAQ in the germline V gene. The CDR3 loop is CASSLGDRQGNTIYF. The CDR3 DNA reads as TGTGCCAGCAGCCTAGGGGACAGGCAGGGAAACACCATATATTTT.

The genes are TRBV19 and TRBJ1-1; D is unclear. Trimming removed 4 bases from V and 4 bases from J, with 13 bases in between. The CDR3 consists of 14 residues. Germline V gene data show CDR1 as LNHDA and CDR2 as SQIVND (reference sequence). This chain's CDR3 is CASSTLQDPTEAFF. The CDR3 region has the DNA TGTGCCAGTAGTACCCTCCAAGATCCCACTGAAGCTTTCTTT.

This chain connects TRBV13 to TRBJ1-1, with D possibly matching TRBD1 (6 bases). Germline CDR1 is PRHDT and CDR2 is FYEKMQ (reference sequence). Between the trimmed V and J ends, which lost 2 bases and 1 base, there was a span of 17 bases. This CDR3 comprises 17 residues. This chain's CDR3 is CASSLSAGGGRNTEAFF. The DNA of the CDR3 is TGTGCCAGCAGCTTATCAGCGGGGGGCGGTAGGAACACTGAAGCTTTCTTT. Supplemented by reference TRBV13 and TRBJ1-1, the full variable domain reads AAGVIQSPRHLIKEKRETATLKCYPIPRHDTVYWYQQGPGQDPQFLISFYEKMQSDKGSIPDRFSAQQFSDYHSELNMSSLELGDSALYFCASSLSAGGGRNTEAFFGQGTRLTVV.

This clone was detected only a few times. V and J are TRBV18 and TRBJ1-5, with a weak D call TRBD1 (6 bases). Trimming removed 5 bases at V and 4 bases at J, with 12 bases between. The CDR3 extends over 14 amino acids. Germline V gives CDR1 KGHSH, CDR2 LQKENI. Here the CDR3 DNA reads TGTGCCAGCTCAAGGGGACACCCTAATCAGCCCCAGCATTTT. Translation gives CASSRGHPNQPQHF.

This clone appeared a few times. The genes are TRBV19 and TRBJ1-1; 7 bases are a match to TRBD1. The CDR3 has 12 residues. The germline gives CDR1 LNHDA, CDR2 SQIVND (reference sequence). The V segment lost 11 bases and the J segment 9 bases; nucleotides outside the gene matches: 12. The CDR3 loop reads CASSSGTVKAFF. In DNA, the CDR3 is TGTGCCTCAAGTAGCGGGACAGTAAAAGCTTTCTTT.

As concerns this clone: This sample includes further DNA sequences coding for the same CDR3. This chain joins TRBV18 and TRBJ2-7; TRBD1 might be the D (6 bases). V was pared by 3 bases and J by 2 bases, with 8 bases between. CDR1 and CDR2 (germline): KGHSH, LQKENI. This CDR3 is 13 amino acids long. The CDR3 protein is CASSPRGAYEQYF. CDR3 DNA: TGTGCCAGCTCACCCAGGGGAGCCTACGAGCAGTACTTC.

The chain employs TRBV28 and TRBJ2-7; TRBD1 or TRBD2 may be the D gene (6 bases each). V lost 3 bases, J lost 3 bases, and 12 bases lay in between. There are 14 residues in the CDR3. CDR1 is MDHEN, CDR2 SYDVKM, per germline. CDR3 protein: CASSFRRGLYEQYF. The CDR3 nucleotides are TGTGCCAGCAGTTTCCGCCGGGGGCTCTACGAGCAGTACTTC.

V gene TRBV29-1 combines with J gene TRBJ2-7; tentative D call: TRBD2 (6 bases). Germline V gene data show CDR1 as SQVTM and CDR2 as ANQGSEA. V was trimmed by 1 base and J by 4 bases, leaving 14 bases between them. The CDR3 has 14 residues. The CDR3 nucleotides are TGCAGCGTTGAAGTGAAGGGAGGAAGGTACGAGCAGTACTTC. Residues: CSVEVKGGRYEQYF.

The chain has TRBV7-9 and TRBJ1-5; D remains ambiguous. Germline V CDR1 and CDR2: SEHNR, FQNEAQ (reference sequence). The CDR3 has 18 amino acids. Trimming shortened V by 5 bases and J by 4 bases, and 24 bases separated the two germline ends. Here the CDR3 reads CASSPMGPSSDGNQPQHF. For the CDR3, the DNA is TGTGCCAGCAGCCCTATGGGCCCCTCCTCGGACGGTAATCAGCCCCAGCATTTT.

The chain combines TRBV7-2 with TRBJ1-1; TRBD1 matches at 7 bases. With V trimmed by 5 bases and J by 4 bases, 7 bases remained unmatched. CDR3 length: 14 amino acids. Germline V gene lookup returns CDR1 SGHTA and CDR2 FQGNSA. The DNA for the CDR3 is TGTGCCAGCAGCGAGCAGGGGGTCGGCACTGAAGCTTTCTTT. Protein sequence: CASSEQGVGTEAFF.

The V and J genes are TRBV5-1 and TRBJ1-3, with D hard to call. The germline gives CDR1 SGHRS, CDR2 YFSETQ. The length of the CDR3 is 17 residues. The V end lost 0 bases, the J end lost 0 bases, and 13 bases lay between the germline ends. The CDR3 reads CASSLAIGSPSGNTIYF. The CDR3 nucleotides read TGCGCCAGCAGCTTGGCCATCGGCAGCCCCTCTGGAAACACCATATATTTT.

The CDR3 DNA sequence: TGTGCCACCAGCAGAGAAGGCAGCGGGAACACTGAAGCTTTCTTT. The encoded protein is CATSREGSGNTEAFF. This chain uses TRBV15 with TRBJ1-1, with D unresolved. Trimming shortened V by 0 bases and J by 1 base, and 9 bases separated the two germline ends. Germline loops: CDR1 LNHNV, CDR2 YYDKDF (reference sequence). The CDR3 is 15 amino acids.

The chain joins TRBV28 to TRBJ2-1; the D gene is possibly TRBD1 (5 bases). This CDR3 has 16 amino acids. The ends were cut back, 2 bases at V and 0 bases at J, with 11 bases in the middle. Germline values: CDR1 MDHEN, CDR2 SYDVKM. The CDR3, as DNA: TGTGCCAGCAGTTTAAACGACAGAAGCTCCTACAATGAGCAGTTCTTC. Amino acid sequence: CASSLNDRSSYNEQFF.

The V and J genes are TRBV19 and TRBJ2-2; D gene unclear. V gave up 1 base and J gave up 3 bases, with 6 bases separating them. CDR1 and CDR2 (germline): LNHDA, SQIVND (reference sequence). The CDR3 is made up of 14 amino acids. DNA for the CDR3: TGTGCCAGTAGTATAGGGTGGCACACCGGGGAGCTGTTTTTT. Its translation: CASSIGWHTGELFF.

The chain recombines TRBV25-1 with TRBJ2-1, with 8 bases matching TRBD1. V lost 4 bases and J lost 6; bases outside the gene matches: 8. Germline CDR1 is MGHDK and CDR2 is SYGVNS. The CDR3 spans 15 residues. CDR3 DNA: TGTGCCAGCAGTGCCCAGGGGGCAGTCTTCAATGAGCAGTTCTTC. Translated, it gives CASSAQGAVFNEQFF.

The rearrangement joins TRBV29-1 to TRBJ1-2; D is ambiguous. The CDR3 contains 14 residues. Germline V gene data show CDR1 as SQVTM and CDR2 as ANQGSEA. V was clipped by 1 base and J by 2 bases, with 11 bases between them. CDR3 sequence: CSVEAFGQNYGYTF. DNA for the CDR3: TGCAGCGTTGAAGCGTTCGGGCAGAACTATGGCTACACCTTC. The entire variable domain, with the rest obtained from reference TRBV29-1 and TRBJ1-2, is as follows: SAVISQKPSRDICQRGTSLTIQCQVDSQVTMMFWYRQQPGQSLTLIATANQGSEATYESGFVIDKFPISRPNLTFSTLTVSNMSPEDSSIYLCSVEAFGQNYGYTFGSGTRLTVV.

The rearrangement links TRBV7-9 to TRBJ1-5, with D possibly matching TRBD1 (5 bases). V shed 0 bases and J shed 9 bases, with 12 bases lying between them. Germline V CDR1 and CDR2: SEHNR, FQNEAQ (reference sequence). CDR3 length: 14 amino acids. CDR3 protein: CASSLAAGGGPQHF. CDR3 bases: TGTGCCAGCAGCTTAGCGGCCGGGGGTGGGCCCCAGCATTTT.